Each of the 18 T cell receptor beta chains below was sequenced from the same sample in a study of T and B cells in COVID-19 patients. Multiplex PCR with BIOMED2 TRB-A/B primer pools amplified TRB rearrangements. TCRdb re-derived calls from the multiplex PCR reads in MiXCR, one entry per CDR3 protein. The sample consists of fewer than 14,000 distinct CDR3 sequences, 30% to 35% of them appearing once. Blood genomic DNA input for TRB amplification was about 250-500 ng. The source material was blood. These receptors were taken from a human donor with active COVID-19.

CDR3 in amino acids: CASSLDRGGSTDTQYF. CDR3 in DNA: TGCGCCAGCAGCTTGGATCGGGGCGGTAGCACAGATACGCAGTATTTT. The chain recombines TRBV5-1 with TRBJ2-3; D is possibly TRBD1 or TRBD2 (5 bases each). Germline V gene lookup returns CDR1 SGHRS and CDR2 YFSETQ. The CDR3 is made up of 16 amino acids. The V gene lost 0 bases and the J gene lost 0 bases, with 11 bases spanning the gap.

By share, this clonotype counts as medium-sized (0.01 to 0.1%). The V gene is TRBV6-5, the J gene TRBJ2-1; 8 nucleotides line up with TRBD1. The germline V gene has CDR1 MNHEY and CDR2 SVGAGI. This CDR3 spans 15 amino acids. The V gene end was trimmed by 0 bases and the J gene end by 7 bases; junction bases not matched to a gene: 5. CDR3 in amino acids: CASSYSTQGVNEQFF. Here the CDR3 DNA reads TGTGCCAGCAGTTACTCGACACAGGGGGTTAATGAGCAGTTCTTC.

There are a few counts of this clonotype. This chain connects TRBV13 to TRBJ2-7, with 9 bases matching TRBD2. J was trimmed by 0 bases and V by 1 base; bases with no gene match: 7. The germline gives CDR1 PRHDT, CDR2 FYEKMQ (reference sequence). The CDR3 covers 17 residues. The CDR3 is CASSLDPSGGFSYEQYF. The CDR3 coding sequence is TGTGCCAGCAGCTTAGACCCAAGCGGGGGGTTCTCCTACGAGCAGTACTTC.

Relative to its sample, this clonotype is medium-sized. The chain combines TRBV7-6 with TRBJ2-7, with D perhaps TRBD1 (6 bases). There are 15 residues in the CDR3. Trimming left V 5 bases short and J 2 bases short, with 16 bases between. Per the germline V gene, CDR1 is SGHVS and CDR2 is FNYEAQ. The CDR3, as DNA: TGTGCCAGCAGCCGAGAGACAGGCGGAACCTACGAGCAGTACTTC. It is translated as CASSRETGGTYEQYF.

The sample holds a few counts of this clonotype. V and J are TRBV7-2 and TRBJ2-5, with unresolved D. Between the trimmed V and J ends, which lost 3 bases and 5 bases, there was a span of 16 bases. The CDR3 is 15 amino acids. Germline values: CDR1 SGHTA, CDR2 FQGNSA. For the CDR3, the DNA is TGTGCCAGCAGCTTCCAGGCCTCCGTTGACGAGACCCAGTACTTC. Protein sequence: CASSFQASVDETQYF.

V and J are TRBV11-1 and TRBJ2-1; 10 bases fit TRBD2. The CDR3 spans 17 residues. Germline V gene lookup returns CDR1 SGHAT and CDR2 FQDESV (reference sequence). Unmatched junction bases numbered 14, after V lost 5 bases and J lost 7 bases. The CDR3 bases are TGTGCCAGCAGCCCTCGATTCTCAGCGGGGGGGCGAAATGAGCAGTTCTTC. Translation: CASSPRFSAGGRNEQFF.

The chain's CDR3 is CASSFAHQPQHF. The CDR3 DNA is TGTGCCAGTAGTTTCGCTCATCAGCCCCAGCATTTT. V gene TRBV19 combines with J gene TRBJ1-5, with no clear D. Germline V gives CDR1 LNHDA, CDR2 SQIVND (reference sequence). V lost 5 bases and J lost 5, with 7 bases in between. This CDR3 spans 12 amino acids.

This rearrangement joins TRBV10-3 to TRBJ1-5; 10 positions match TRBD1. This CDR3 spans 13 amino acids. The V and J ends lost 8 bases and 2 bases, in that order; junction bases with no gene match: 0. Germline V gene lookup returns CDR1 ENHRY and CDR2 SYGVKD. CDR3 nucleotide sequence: TGTGCCATCGGGACAGGGGGCAATCAGCCCCAGCATTTT. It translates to CAIGTGGNQPQHF.

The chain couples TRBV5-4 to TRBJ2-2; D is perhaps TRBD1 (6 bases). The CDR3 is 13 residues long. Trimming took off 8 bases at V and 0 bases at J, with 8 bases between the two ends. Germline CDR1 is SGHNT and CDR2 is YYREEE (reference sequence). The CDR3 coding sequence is TGTGCCAGTAGGACAGCGAACACCGGGGAGCTGTTTTTT. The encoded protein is CASRTANTGELFF.

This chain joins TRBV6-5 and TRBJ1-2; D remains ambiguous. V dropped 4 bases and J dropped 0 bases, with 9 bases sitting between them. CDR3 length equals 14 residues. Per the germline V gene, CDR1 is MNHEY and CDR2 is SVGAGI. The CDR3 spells CASSLSGANYGYTF. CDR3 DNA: TGTGCCAGCAGTTTATCCGGAGCTAACTATGGCTACACCTTC.

DNA of the CDR3: TGTGCCAGCGCCACGGGGGCGGGGGGCCTCGCCCCAACAGATACGCAGTATTTT. Translating gives CASATGAGGLAPTDTQYF. This chain links TRBV11-2 with TRBJ2-3; 8 bases agree with TRBD2. Germline V gene lookup returns CDR1 SGHAT and CDR2 FQNNGV. V lost 8 bases, J lost 3 bases, and 19 bases stayed unmatched. There are 18 residues in the CDR3.

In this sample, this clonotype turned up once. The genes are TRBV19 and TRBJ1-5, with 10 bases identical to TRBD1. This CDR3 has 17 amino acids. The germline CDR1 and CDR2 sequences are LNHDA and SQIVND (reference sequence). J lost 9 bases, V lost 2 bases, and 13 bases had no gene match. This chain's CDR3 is CASSINRDRGRGGPQHF. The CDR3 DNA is TGTGCCAGTAGTATAAACCGGGACAGGGGCCGGGGTGGGCCCCAGCATTTT. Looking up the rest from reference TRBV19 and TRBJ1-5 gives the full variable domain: DGGITQSPKYLFRKEGQNVTLSCEQNLNHDAMYWYRQDPGQGLRLIYYSQIVNDFQKGDIAEGYSVSREKKESFPLTVTSAQKNPTAFYLCASSINRDRGRGGPQHFGDGTRLSIL.

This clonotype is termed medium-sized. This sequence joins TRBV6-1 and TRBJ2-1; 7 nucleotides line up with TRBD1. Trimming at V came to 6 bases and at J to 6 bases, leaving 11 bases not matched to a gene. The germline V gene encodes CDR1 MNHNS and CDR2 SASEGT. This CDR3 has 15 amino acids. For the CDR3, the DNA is TGTGCCAGCAGGCGTGTTGACAGGGCCGCCAATGAGCAGTTCTTC. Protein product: CASRRVDRAANEQFF.

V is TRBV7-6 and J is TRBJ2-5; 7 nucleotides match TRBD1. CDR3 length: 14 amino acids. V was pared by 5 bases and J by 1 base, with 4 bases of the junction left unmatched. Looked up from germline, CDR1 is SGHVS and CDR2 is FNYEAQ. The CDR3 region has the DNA TGTGCCAGCAGCCAACAGGGGACCCAAGAGACCCAGTACTTC. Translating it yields CASSQQGTQETQYF.

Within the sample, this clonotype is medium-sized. CDR3 residues: CASSIRQGLVYEQYF. CDR3 bases: TGTGCCAGCAGTATTCGACAGGGTTTAGTCTACGAGCAGTACTTC. The V call is TRBV27, the J call TRBJ2-7; 7 bases map to TRBD1. CDR3 length: 15 amino acids. Looked up from germline, CDR1 is MNHEY and CDR2 is SMNVEV (reference sequence). V shed 5 bases, J shed 3 bases, and the junction held 10 bases outside the gene matches.

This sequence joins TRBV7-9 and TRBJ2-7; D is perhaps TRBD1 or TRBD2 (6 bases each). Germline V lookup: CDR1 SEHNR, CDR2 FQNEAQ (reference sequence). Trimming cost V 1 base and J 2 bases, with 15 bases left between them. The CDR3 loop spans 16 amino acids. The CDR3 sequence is CASSLESGGSPYEQYF. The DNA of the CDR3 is TGTGCCAGCAGCTTAGAATCCGGGGGCAGCCCCTACGAGCAGTACTTC.

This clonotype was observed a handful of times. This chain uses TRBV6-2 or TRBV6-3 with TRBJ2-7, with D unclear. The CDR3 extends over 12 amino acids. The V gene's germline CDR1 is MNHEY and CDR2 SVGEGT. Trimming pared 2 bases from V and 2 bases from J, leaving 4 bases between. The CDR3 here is CASSYVPYEQYF. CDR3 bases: TGTGCCAGCAGTTACGTTCCCTACGAGCAGTACTTC.

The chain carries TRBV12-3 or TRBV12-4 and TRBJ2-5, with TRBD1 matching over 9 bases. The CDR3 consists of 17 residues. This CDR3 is CASGLPSHYRGRKTQYF. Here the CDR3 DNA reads TGTGCTAGTGGTTTGCCTAGCCATTACAGGGGGCGGAAGACCCAGTACTTC.